The 26 T cell receptor beta chains below come from one sample, sequenced in a study of shared clonotypes between healthy human individuals. The naive CD8 subset, CD45RO-negative cells positively selected for CCR7, excluded terminally differentiated effector memory CD45RA+ cells. Generated by immunoSEQ multiplex PCR, the TCRdb table keeps only in-frame clones and is missing some. The sample gives around 600,000 clones, 95% of which show up once; approximately 0.11% is in the top ten. Material: naive CD8+ T cells sorted from blood. These receptors originate from a woman aged 25-40 years in good health.

The V gene is TRBV27, the J gene TRBJ1-1; tentative D call: TRBD1 (6 bases). Germline loops: CDR1 MNHEY, CDR2 SMNVEV (reference sequence). The CDR3 runs 14 residues. V dropped 4 bases and J dropped 1 base, with 10 bases sitting between them. Here the CDR3 reads CASSSQGWNTEAFF. The CDR3 DNA follows: TGTGCCAGCAGTTCGCAGGGGTGGAACACTGAAGCTTTCTTT.

V and J are TRBV5-6 and TRBJ2-1; D not resolved. This CDR3 is 15 amino acids long. The ends were cut back, 0 bases at V and 1 base at J, with 8 bases in the middle. The germline gives CDR1 SGHDT, CDR2 YYEEEE. CDR3 coding DNA: TGTGCCAGCAGCTTGGTTGGGCGATCCTACAATGAGCAGTTCTTC. It yields the protein CASSLVGRSYNEQFF. The entire variable domain, with the rest obtained from reference TRBV5-6 and TRBJ2-1, is as follows: DAGVTQSPTHLIKTRGQQVTLRCSPKSGHDTVSWYQQALGQGPQFIFQYYEEEERQRGNFPDRFSGHQFPNYSSELNVNALLLGDSALYLCASSLVGRSYNEQFFGPGTRLTVL.

This chain joins TRBV4-1 and TRBJ1-2; possible D gene TRBD1, 5 bases. V lost 0 bases and J lost 3, with 8 bases in between. Germline CDR1 reads MGHRA; CDR2 reads YSYEKL. CDR3 length: 14 amino acids. CDR3 residues: CASSQDGTDYGYTF. Written as DNA, the CDR3 is TGCGCCAGCAGCCAAGATGGGACGGACTATGGCTACACCTTC.

With respect to this clone: Other DNA sequences in this specimen translate into the identical CDR3. The rearrangement links TRBV9 to TRBJ2-7; TRBD2 agrees at 9 bases. Germline V gives CDR1 SGDLS, CDR2 YYNGEE. Unmatched junction bases numbered 3, after V lost 0 bases and J lost 2 bases. The CDR3 contains 15 residues. In DNA, the CDR3 is TGTGCCAGCAGCGTAGGACTAGCGGAGACCTACGAGCAGTACTTC. Translation gives CASSVGLAETYEQYF.

The chain recombines TRBV7-9 with TRBJ1-2; 9 nucleotides match TRBD1. The V gene end was trimmed by 6 bases and the J gene end by 8 bases; junction bases not matched to a gene: 7. Germline CDR1 SEHNR, CDR2 FQNEAQ (reference sequence). The CDR3 has 13 residues. DNA of the CDR3: TGTGCCAGCAGTGCACAGGGGGCCGAGGGCTACACCTTC. Translating gives CASSAQGAEGYTF.

The chain combines TRBV6-5 with TRBJ2-7; perhaps TRBD2 as D (6 bases). This CDR3 region has 14 residues. Per the germline V gene, CDR1 is MNHEY and CDR2 is SVGAGI. V lost 4 bases and J lost 6, with 16 bases in between. Here the CDR3 reads CASSFLEGRGEQYF. The CDR3 region has the DNA TGTGCCAGCAGTTTTTTAGAGGGGCGGGGCGAGCAGTACTTC.

The chain has TRBV27 and TRBJ2-1, with D perhaps matching TRBD2 (5 bases). Germline CDR1 reads MNHEY; CDR2 reads SMNVEV (reference sequence). V dropped 5 bases and J dropped 7 bases, with 15 bases sitting between them. The CDR3 extends over 14 amino acids. The CDR3 protein is CASSHRTAQNEQFF. The CDR3 DNA follows: TGTGCCAGCAGTCACCGGACTGCTCAAAATGAGCAGTTCTTC.

The CDR3 loop is CASSMSPTGSNEQFF. CDR3 nucleotides: TGTGCCAGTAGTATGAGTCCTACAGGGTCAAATGAGCAGTTCTTC. The chain links TRBV19 to TRBJ2-1; TRBD1 is a possible D gene (6 bases). Looked up from germline, CDR1 is LNHDA and CDR2 is SQIVND (reference sequence). Trimming stripped 3 bases from V and 7 bases from J, with 16 bases between. CDR3 length: 15 residues.

This chain uses TRBV27 with TRBJ1-2, with D maybe TRBD1 (6 bases). CDR1 is MNHEY, CDR2 SMNVEV, per germline (reference sequence). The CDR3 is made up of 13 amino acids. V shed 3 bases and J shed 6 bases, with 11 bases lying between them. The CDR3 region is CASSFRAGDGYTF. The CDR3 DNA is TGTGCCAGCAGTTTTAGGGCAGGGGATGGCTACACCTTC.

This chain uses TRBV11-2 with TRBJ2-3; 8 bases are shared with TRBD1. Trimming removed 5 bases from V and 2 bases from J; junction bases left unmatched: 6. Germline V gene data show CDR1 as SGHAT and CDR2 as FQNNGV. The CDR3 is 15 residues long. CDR3 coding DNA: TGTGCCAGCAGCACAGGGACAGGAAACACAGATACGCAGTATTTT. This codes for CASSTGTGNTDTQYF.

The V gene is TRBV7-8, the J gene TRBJ2-1; 10 nucleotides match TRBD2. Trimming removed 5 bases from V and 5 bases from J; junction bases left unmatched: 3. The CDR3 runs to 14 residues. Germline values: CDR1 SGHVS, CDR2 FQNEAQ. CDR3 nucleotides: TGTGCCAGCAGCCTAACTAGCGGGAACAATGAGCAGTTCTTC. This encodes CASSLTSGNNEQFF. Combining the CDR3 with reference TRBV7-8 and TRBJ2-1 gives the whole variable domain GAGVSQSPRYKVAKRGQDVALRCDPISGHVSLFWYQQALGQGPEFLTYFQNEAQLDKSGLPSDRFFAERPEGSVSTLKIQRTQQEDSAVYLCASSLTSGNNEQFFGPGTRLTVL.

This clone has just one count. The chain has TRBV7-6 and TRBJ1-2; 8 bases are shared with TRBD1. CDR1 SGHVS and CDR2 FNYEAQ come from the germline V gene. The CDR3 sequence is 16 residues long. Trimming cost V 5 bases and J 3 bases; bases outside gene matches: 11. This chain's CDR3 is CASSLETGDLHYGYTF. The CDR3 DNA reads as TGTGCCAGCAGCCTAGAGACAGGGGACCTACACTATGGCTACACCTTC.

The count of this clone is one. The chain recombines TRBV28 with TRBJ2-5; no firm D call. The J call may be in error: the DNA end matches TRBJ2-7 better. The CDR3 loop spans 14 amino acids. Germline lookup yields CDR1 MDHEN and CDR2 SYDVKM. The CDR3 nucleotides read TGTGCCAGCAGTGGCTCGCGAGAAACCTACGAGCAGTACTTC. It translates to CASSGSRETYEQYF.

The J gene is TRBJ2-5, the V gene TRBV27; D remains unclear. The CDR3 is made up of 13 amino acids. Germline CDR1 MNHEY, CDR2 SMNVEV (reference sequence). Deletions cut 6 bases from V and 5 bases from J, with 13 bases between. The CDR3 sequence: CASSPPGGETQYF. The CDR3 DNA follows: TGTGCCAGCAGCCCCCCGGGTGGGGAGACCCAGTACTTC.

Here the CDR3 DNA reads TGTGCCAGCAGCCCAAAGGTCGGGGCCCTAGCGGGGCACGGCGAGCAGTACTTC. It translates to CASSPKVGALAGHGEQYF. The chain joins TRBV7-6 to TRBJ2-7; 9 nucleotides align to TRBD2. V was clipped by 5 bases and J by 6 bases; unmatched bases: 20. The germline V gene has CDR1 SGHVS and CDR2 FNYEAQ. The CDR3 totals 18 residues.

This clone has a handful of counts. J is TRBJ1-5 and V is TRBV19; D is ambiguous. This CDR3 comprises 12 residues. Trimming cost V 8 bases and J 4 bases, with 9 bases left between them. CDR1 is LNHDA, CDR2 SQIVND, per germline (reference sequence). The DNA of the CDR3 is TGTGCCAGTGCGGACGGTAATCAGCCCCAGCATTTT. It specifies CASADGNQPQHF. The complete variable domain, with remaining parts taken from reference TRBV19 and TRBJ1-5, reads DGGITQSPKYLFRKEGQNVTLSCEQNLNHDAMYWYRQDPGQGLRLIYYSQIVNDFQKGDIAEGYSVSREKKESFPLTVTSAQKNPTAFYLCASADGNQPQHFGDGTRLSIL.

The chain has TRBV28 and TRBJ1-5; the D is unclear. The V gene lost 4 bases and the J gene lost 5 bases, with 12 bases spanning the gap. CDR1 is MDHEN, CDR2 SYDVKM, per germline. The CDR3 is made up of 14 amino acids. The CDR3 spells CASSYPVSHQPQHF. The DNA for the CDR3 is TGTGCCAGCAGTTATCCGGTCAGCCATCAGCCCCAGCATTTT.

This chain connects TRBV28 to TRBJ2-1; 11 bases map to TRBD2. This CDR3 is built from 15 residues. CDR1 and CDR2 from the germline V gene are MDHEN and SYDVKM. J lost 6 bases, V lost 3 bases, and 4 bases had no gene match. The CDR3 reads CASSFRLAGSNEQFF. The CDR3 nucleotides read TGTGCCAGCAGTTTCCGACTAGCGGGGTCCAATGAGCAGTTCTTC.

The rearrangement links TRBV27 to TRBJ2-7; 16 bases fit TRBD2. Germline loops: CDR1 MNHEY, CDR2 SMNVEV (reference sequence). V trimming: 6 bases; J trimming: 6 bases; junction bases outside the gene matches: 5. CDR3 length equals 15 residues. CDR3 region: CASSKGTSGRGEQYF. The CDR3 nucleotides are TGTGCCAGCAGCAAAGGGACTAGCGGGAGGGGCGAGCAGTACTTC.

This chain joins TRBV7-9 and TRBJ1-2; D ambiguous. CDR3 length: 11 residues. Trimming took off 5 bases at V and 13 bases at J, with 14 bases between the two ends. Germline CDR1 is SEHNR and CDR2 is FQNEAQ (reference sequence). Here the CDR3 reads CASSPQESLTF. The DNA for the CDR3 is TGTGCCAGCAGCCCTCAAGAATCGCTCACCTTC. The full variable domain, completed using reference TRBV7-9 and TRBJ1-2, is DTGVSQNPRHKITKRGQNVTFRCDPISEHNRLYWYRQTLGQGPEFLTYFQNEAQLEKSRLLSDRFSAERPKGSFSTLEIQRTEQGDSAMYLCASSPQESLTFGSGTRLTVV.

CDR3 region: CASSLLASGRRGTDTQYF. In nucleotides, the CDR3 is TGTGCCAGCAGCTTGTTAGCTAGCGGGAGGCGCGGCACAGATACGCAGTATTTT. This chain joins TRBV5-4 and TRBJ2-3; 11 nucleotides line up with TRBD2. Germline CDR1 SGHNT, CDR2 YYREEE (reference sequence). The junction had 8 bases not matched to a gene; V was cut back by 1 base and J by 1 base. The CDR3 has 18 amino acids.

V is TRBV5-1 and J is TRBJ1-2; maybe TRBD1 (5 bases). With 0 bases removed from V and 1 base from J, the gap between germline ends came to 13 bases. The germline gives CDR1 SGHRS, CDR2 YFSETQ. The CDR3 length is 16 residues. Here the CDR3 reads CASSLGREERNYGYTF. CDR3 nucleotides: TGCGCCAGCAGCTTGGGCAGGGAGGAACGTAACTATGGCTACACCTTC.

The V gene is TRBV13, the J gene TRBJ2-7; TRBD1 might be the D (6 bases). Germline assignment: CDR1 PRHDT and CDR2 FYEKMQ (reference sequence). The V and J ends lost 0 bases and 5 bases respectively, with 11 bases between them. CDR3 size: 14 residues. The CDR3 sequence: CASSLGQGLDEQYF. CDR3 coding DNA: TGTGCCAGCAGCTTAGGTCAGGGGCTCGACGAGCAGTACTTC.

The chain links TRBV6-1 to TRBJ2-5; 8 bases line up with TRBD2. J was trimmed by 2 bases and V by 1 base; bases with no gene match: 9. Germline V gene data show CDR1 as MNHNS and CDR2 as SASEGT. The CDR3 sequence is 17 residues long. Here the CDR3 reads CASSEVSPLAGQETQYF. The CDR3 DNA sequence: TGTGCCAGCAGTGAAGTTTCTCCGCTAGCGGGTCAAGAGACCCAGTACTTC.

The J gene is TRBJ2-5, the V gene TRBV28; D is possibly TRBD2 (7 bases). The last part of the DNA fits TRBJ2-7 better; the J call may be wrong. The CDR3 loop spans 16 amino acids. Looked up from germline, CDR1 is MDHEN and CDR2 is SYDVKM. In nucleotides, the CDR3 is TGTGCCAGCAGTCCAAGGGGGAGGGGCCCGGGCTACGAGCAGTACTTC. As protein: CASSPRGRGPGYEQYF.

The chain combines TRBV27 with TRBJ1-1, with 12 bases that match TRBD1. The CDR3 is 15 residues long. Germline-derived CDR1 and CDR2 are MNHEY and SMNVEV (reference sequence). V shed 6 bases and J 6 bases; nucleotides not matched to a gene: 8. CDR3 coding DNA: TGTGCCAGCAGCTGGGGACAGGGGGCGGTGGCTGAAGCTTTCTTT. Amino acid sequence: CASSWGQGAVAEAFF.